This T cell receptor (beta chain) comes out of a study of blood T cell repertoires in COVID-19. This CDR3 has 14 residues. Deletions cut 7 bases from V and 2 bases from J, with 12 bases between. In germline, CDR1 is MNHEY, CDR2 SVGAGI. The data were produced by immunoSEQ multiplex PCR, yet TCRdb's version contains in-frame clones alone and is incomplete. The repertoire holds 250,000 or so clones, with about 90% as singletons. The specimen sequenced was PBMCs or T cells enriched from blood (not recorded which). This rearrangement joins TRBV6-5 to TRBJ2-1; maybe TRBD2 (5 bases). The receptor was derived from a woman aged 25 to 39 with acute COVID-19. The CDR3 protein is CASTRTATYNEQFF. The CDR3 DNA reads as TGTGCCAGCACCAGGACTGCCACCTACAATGAGCAGTTCTTC.